Shown below are 20 T cell receptor beta chains from a single sample sequenced in a study of blood T cell repertoires in COVID-19. The data were produced by immunoSEQ multiplex PCR, yet TCRdb's version contains in-frame clones alone and is incomplete. The profile shows approximately 330,000 clones, roughly 90% of them singletons. Sequencing input: peripheral blood. The origin of the receptors is a woman aged 45-60 years with active or convalescent COVID-19.

The V and J genes are TRBV21-1 and TRBJ2-3; TRBD1 is taken as the D call from the table, unchecked against the DNA. TRBV21-1 has pseudogene status. This CDR3 has 15 amino acids. CDR3 loop: CASSSQGRSTDTQYF. CDR3 bases: TGTGCCAGCAGCAGTCAGGGGCGCAGCACAGATACGCAGTATTTT.

This sequence joins TRBV19 and TRBJ2-7; 10 nucleotides agree with TRBD1. Losses at the gene ends were 7 bases for V and 3 bases for J; bases not matched to a gene: 6. The CDR3 totals 14 residues. Germline CDR1 is LNHDA and CDR2 is SQIVND (reference sequence). CDR3 loop: CASTGTGENYEQYF. The CDR3 DNA reads TGTGCCAGTACGGGGACAGGGGAGAACTACGAGCAGTACTTC. The variable domain in full, with the rest retrieved from reference TRBV19 and TRBJ2-7, is DGGITQSPKYLFRKEGQNVTLSCEQNLNHDAMYWYRQDPGQGLRLIYYSQIVNDFQKGDIAEGYSVSREKKESFPLTVTSAQKNPTAFYLCASTGTGENYEQYFGPGTRLTVT.

The rearrangement uses TRBV5-1 and TRBJ2-4; 13 bases are a match to TRBD2. The CDR3 is 17 residues long. J gave up 1 base and V 4 bases, and 5 bases lay outside the gene matches. The germline V gene encodes CDR1 SGHRS and CDR2 YFSETQ. The CDR3 loop is CASSRLAGGEAKNIQYF. The CDR3, as DNA: TGCGCCAGCAGCAGACTAGCGGGAGGCGAGGCCAAAAACATTCAGTACTTC.

The chain couples TRBV7-2 to TRBJ1-2, with TRBD1 identical over 8 bases. This CDR3 comprises 15 residues. Losses at the gene ends were 1 base for V and 3 bases for J; bases not matched to a gene: 4. Germline V CDR1 and CDR2: SGHTA, FQGNSA. The CDR3: CASSLDQGADYGYTF. The CDR3 DNA reads as TGTGCCAGCAGCTTAGACCAGGGGGCCGACTATGGCTACACCTTC. The full variable domain, with the rest looked up from reference TRBV7-2 and TRBJ1-2, is GAGVSQSPSNKVTEKGKDVELRCDPISGHTALYWYRQSLGQGLEFLIYFQGNSAPDKSGLPSDRFSAERTGGSVSTLTIQRTQQEDSAVYLCASSLDQGADYGYTFGSGTRLTVV.

The chain is built from TRBV18 and TRBJ1-3; 8 nucleotides line up with TRBD1. Germline V gives CDR1 KGHSH, CDR2 LQKENI. V was clipped by 2 bases and J by 2 bases; unmatched bases: 5. The CDR3 covers 16 residues. The CDR3 reads CASSPFLQGAGNTIYF. The CDR3 coding sequence is TGTGCCAGCTCACCATTTTTACAGGGGGCTGGAAACACCATATATTTT. The full variable domain, with the rest looked up from reference TRBV18 and TRBJ1-3, is NAGVMQNPRHLVRRRGQEARLRCSPMKGHSHVYWYRQLPEEGLKFMVYLQKENIIDESGMPKERFSAEFPKEGPSILRIQQVVRGDSAAYFCASSPFLQGAGNTIYFGEGSWLTVV.

The CDR3: CASSPYMTGYGYTF. The CDR3, as DNA: TGCGCCAGCAGCCCTTACATGACGGGCTATGGCTACACCTTC. The rearrangement joins TRBV4-3 to TRBJ1-2; D is undetermined. V gave up 4 bases and J gave up 4 bases, with 13 bases separating them. This CDR3 is built from 14 residues. CDR1 is LGHNA, CDR2 YSLEER, per germline.

The J gene is TRBJ1-2, the V gene TRBV3-1 (or the pseudogene TRBV3-2); maybe TRBD1 (5 bases). V was pared by 1 base and J by 6 bases, with 12 bases between. The V gene's germline CDR1 is LGHDT and CDR2 YNNKEL (reference sequence). The CDR3 sequence is 14 residues long. CDR3 in amino acids: CASSQANEDNGYTF. The CDR3 DNA is TGTGCCAGCAGCCAAGCGAACGAGGACAATGGCTACACCTTC.

This chain joins TRBV10-1 and TRBJ1-1; D perhaps matches TRBD1 (5 bases). Trimming took 0 bases from V and 1 from J, leaving 12 bases between them. Germline assignment: CDR1 WNHNN and CDR2 SYGVQD (reference sequence). This CDR3 is built from 16 residues. The CDR3 coding sequence is TGCGCCAGCAGTGAGTCCGACCAGGGTACGAACACTGAAGCTTTCTTT. It encodes CASSESDQGTNTEAFF.

This clone was observed once. V gene TRBV2 combines with J gene TRBJ2-3; TRBD2 matches 11 bases. Germline CDR1 SNHLY, CDR2 FYNNEI. This CDR3 has 15 residues. V shed 6 bases and J 3 bases; nucleotides not matched to a gene: 5. CDR3 DNA: TGTGCCAGCAGGGAGACTAGCGGGGTAACAGATACGCAGTATTTT. As protein: CASRETSGVTDTQYF.

J is TRBJ1-1 and V is TRBV6-5; maybe TRBD1 (5 bases). The V and J ends lost 5 bases and 11 bases respectively, with 18 bases between them. The CDR3 loop spans 13 amino acids. CDR1 and CDR2 from the germline V gene are MNHEY and SVGAGI. The DNA of the CDR3 is TGTGCCAGCAGTCGGACGGGAGAACGGGGGGCTTTCTTT. It specifies CASSRTGERGAFF.

The V and J genes are TRBV5-4 and TRBJ1-6, with D perhaps matching TRBD1 (5 bases). Trimming stripped 3 bases from V and 0 bases from J, with 10 bases between. CDR1 is SGHNT, CDR2 YYREEE, per germline (reference sequence). The CDR3 consists of 16 residues. The CDR3 here is CASSWEGSSYNSPLHF. CDR3 DNA: TGTGCCAGCAGCTGGGAGGGGAGCTCCTATAATTCACCCCTCCACTTT. Combining the CDR3 with reference TRBV5-4 and TRBJ1-6 gives the whole variable domain ETGVTQSPTHLIKTRGQQVTLRCSSQSGHNTVSWYQQALGQGPQFIFQYYREEENGRGNFPPRFSGLQFPNYSSELNVNALELDDSALYLCASSWEGSSYNSPLHFGNGTRLTVT.

The sample holds one count of this clone. This rearrangement joins TRBV6-5 to TRBJ2-7, with 8 bases identical to TRBD2. CDR3 length: 16 residues. Per germline, CDR1 MNHEY and CDR2 SVGAGI. V shed 0 bases and J 1 base; nucleotides not matched to a gene: 5. DNA for the CDR3: TGTGCCAGCAGTTACTCGTCCGGGACTAGATCCTACGAGCAGTACTTC. Its translation: CASSYSSGTRSYEQYF.

J is TRBJ2-7 and V is TRBV5-1; 7 bases agree with TRBD1. The CDR3 has 14 amino acids. V trimming: 2 bases; J trimming: 2 bases; junction bases outside the gene matches: 4. In germline, CDR1 is SGHRS, CDR2 YFSETQ. In nucleotides, the CDR3 is TGCGCCAGCAGCTTAGGGGACAGCGCCTACGAGCAGTACTTC. It codes for CASSLGDSAYEQYF.

The chain joins TRBV19 to TRBJ1-6, with 10 bases aligning to TRBD1. After removal of 7 bases from V and 8 bases from J, the junction contained 11 bases not matched to a gene. Germline V gives CDR1 LNHDA, CDR2 SQIVND (reference sequence). This CDR3 has 16 residues. CDR3 region: CASTQAPGTGDSPLHF. The CDR3 DNA reads as TGTGCCAGTACTCAAGCCCCCGGGACAGGGGATTCACCCCTCCACTTT.

The chain couples TRBV18 to TRBJ2-5; TRBD1 agrees at 7 bases. Germline V gives CDR1 KGHSH, CDR2 LQKENI. CDR3 size: 15 residues. Germline trimming cut 3 bases from V and 3 bases from J; bases unmatched to any gene: 7. CDR3 nucleotide sequence: TGTGCCAGCTCACCTATGACAGGGCGGGAAGAGACCCAGTACTTC. It codes for CASSPMTGREETQYF.

The chain links TRBV19 to TRBJ2-5, with 8 bases identical to TRBD1. Unmatched junction bases numbered 11, after V lost 2 bases and J lost 9 bases. This CDR3 is 15 amino acids long. Germline values: CDR1 LNHDA, CDR2 SQIVND (reference sequence). CDR3 bases: TGTGCCAGTAGTATACTTGGACAGGGCCCCGAGGCCCAGTACTTC. It codes for CASSILGQGPEAQYF.

This clone was detected only a few times. The rearrangement links TRBV30 to TRBJ1-6; D is unclear. The length of the CDR3 is 13 residues. The V and J ends lost 2 bases and 8 bases respectively, with 10 bases between them. The germline CDR1 and CDR2 sequences are GTSNPN and SVGIG (reference sequence). The CDR3 bases are TGTGCCTGGAGTCCATCAGAGGATTCACCCCTCCACTTT. Translated, it gives CAWSPSEDSPLHF.

This chain uses TRBV19 with TRBJ2-7; D may be TRBD2 (5 bases). The ends were cut back, 4 bases at V and 0 bases at J, with 10 bases in the middle. The CDR3 loop spans 14 amino acids. The germline V gene has CDR1 LNHDA and CDR2 SQIVND (reference sequence). The CDR3 nucleotides read TGTGCCAGTAGTAGCATCGGGGTCTCCTACGAGCAGTACTTC. It encodes CASSSIGVSYEQYF. The full variable domain, completed using reference TRBV19 and TRBJ2-7, is DGGITQSPKYLFRKEGQNVTLSCEQNLNHDAMYWYRQDPGQGLRLIYYSQIVNDFQKGDIAEGYSVSREKKESFPLTVTSAQKNPTAFYLCASSSIGVSYEQYFGPGTRLTVT.

The chain combines TRBV7-2 with TRBJ1-3, with TRBD1 matching 8 bases. The length of the CDR3 is 18 residues. The germline CDR1 and CDR2 sequences are SGHTA and FQGNSA. Trimming at V came to 1 base and at J to 2 bases, leaving 10 bases not matched to a gene. The CDR3 DNA sequence: TGTGCCAGCAGCTTAGGATCAGGGGGCCGAGATACTGGAAACACCATATATTTT. It specifies CASSLGSGGRDTGNTIYF.

The rearrangement joins TRBV27 to TRBJ2-1, with D hard to call. Germline V lookup: CDR1 MNHEY, CDR2 SMNVEV (reference sequence). Trimming removed 6 bases from V and 10 bases from J, with 13 bases in between. The CDR3 totals 12 residues. The CDR3 nucleotides are TGTGCCAGCAGATTTTCGCCACAAGAGCAGTTCTTC. Its protein is CASRFSPQEQFF.